This TCR beta chain is from a study of shared T cell receptors in the human thymus. The protocol was immunoSEQ multiplex PCR, while the TCRdb copy is restricted to in-frame clones and leaves out a portion. The data hold 500,000 to 750,000 clones, with around 87% observed a single time. Germline V lookup: CDR1 MGHRA, CDR2 YSYEKL. With 6 bases clipped from V and 15 bases from J, the junction kept 7 bases outside the gene matches. This CDR3 is 11 amino acids long. The same data also contributed to another study, on human thymus T cells. That paper notes: Each of the donors was a healthy Finnish infant who was undergoing open corrective cardiac surgery for congenital heart defects. Thymus was obtained from resections taken during corrective heart surgery. Seemingly biased V and J gene usage marked thymic and blood repertoires. Highly overlapping thymic repertoires among unrelated individuals were reported in related research.

The V and J genes are TRBV4-1 and TRBJ2-1, with 8 bases identical to TRBD2. The source of this sequence is a boy in the first two years of life with a congenital heart defect. Sequences were obtained from thymocytes. The CDR3 is CASRAGTRRFF. In DNA, the CDR3 is TGCGCCAGCAGGGCCGGGACTAGACGGTTCTTC.